Listed below are T cell receptor beta chains from one sample, sequenced in a study of Graves' ophthalmopathy and Graves' hyperthyroidism. TCRdb ran MiXCR on the multiplex PCR reads and lists one entry per CDR3 protein. The sample includes some 390,000 distinct CDR3 sequences, around 17% seen only once; the top ten take around 1.4%. Sequencing was carried out using peripheral blood. Receptor source: a woman between 18 and 29 years old with Graves' ophthalmopathy. Each CDR3 is given with its conserved first and last residue. D genes are given only for firm matches. A clone size is listed for some rows: how often the clone was seen (once, few, many), or a class if it is expanded.

>many|TRBJ1-1|TRBV5-1|.
CASSSGTGGTEAFF
TGTGCCAGCAGCTCCGGGACGGGGGGCACTGAAGCTTTCTTT
>.|TRBJ2-7|TRBV6-5|.
CASSYRGAGYTYEQYF
TGTGCCAGCAGTTACAGAGGGGCAGGATATACCTACGAGCAGTACTTC
>many|TRBJ2-2|TRBV4-1|.
CASSQGPGPHIGELFF
TGCGCCAGCAGCCAGGGCCCGGGACCTCATATCGGGGAGCTGTTTTTT
>many|TRBJ1-1|TRBV6-5|TRBD1
CASSYRRTGGTEAFF
TGTGCCAGCAGTTACCGCAGGACAGGAGGAACTGAAGCTTTCTTT
>many|TRBJ2-5|TRBV24-1|.
CATSDKWGTLDETQYF
TGTGCCACCAGTGACAAATGGGGGACCCTCGATGAGACCCAGTACTTC
>.|TRBJ2-2|TRBV28|.
CASRDSWDTGELFF
TGTGCCAGCAGGGACAGTTGGGACACCGGGGAGCTGTTTTTT
>.|TRBJ2-5|TRBV7-2|.
CASSTRFSGEETQYF
TGTGCCAGCAGTACCCGATTTTCGGGAGAAGAGACCCAGTACTTC
>.|TRBJ1-3|TRBV11-2|TRBD1
CASTERDRLGGNTIYF
TGTGCCAGCACCGAGCGGGACAGGCTCGGAGGAAACACCATATATTTT
>.|TRBJ2-3|TRBV20-1|.
CSAIQGGDTQYF
TGCAGTGCTATACAGGGTGGGGATACGCAGTATTTT
>many|TRBJ2-7|TRBV7-3|TRBD1
CASSLTGTGGAYEQYF
TGTGCCAGCAGCTTAACTGGGACAGGGGGCGCCTACGAGCAGTACTTC
>many|TRBJ2-7|TRBV29-1|.
CSVEDPGTDESYEQYF
TGCAGCGTTGAAGATCCGGGGACTGATGAATCCTACGAGCAGTACTTC
>many|TRBJ2-7|TRBV6-1|TRBD1
CASSPSGTGVQDEQYF
TGTGCCAGCAGTCCTTCCGGGACAGGGGTTCAGGACGAGCAGTACTTC
>many|TRBJ2-7|TRBV18|.
CASSPLGMGEQYF
TGTGCCAGCTCACCTCTGGGTATGGGCGAGCAGTACTTC
>.|TRBJ1-2|TRBV6-1|.
CASSGDRLEGYGYTF
TGTGCCAGCAGTGGGGACCGCCTTGAGGGGTATGGCTACACCTTC
>many|TRBJ2-7|TRBV7-2|.
CASSAWTEGEQYF
TGTGCCAGCAGCGCCTGGACTGAGGGAGAGCAGTACTTC
>many|TRBJ1-2|TRBV19|TRBD1
CASSMGQGINYGYTF
TGTGCCAGTAGTATGGGACAGGGGATAAACTATGGCTACACCTTC
>many|TRBJ2-2|TRBV6-1|TRBD1
CASSAHGQGAGGELFF
TGTGCCAGCAGTGCACACGGTCAGGGGGCGGGCGGGGAGCTGTTTTTT
>.|TRBJ2-2|TRBV6-5|.
CASSYTDSNTGELFF
TGTGCCAGCAGTTACACAGATTCGAACACCGGGGAGCTGTTTTTT
>many|TRBJ1-1|TRBV20-1|.
CSATRQVNTEAFF
TGCAGTGCTACCCGACAGGTTAACACTGAAGCTTTCTTT
>few|TRBJ2-5|TRBV3-1|.
CASRKGEYQETQYF
TGTGCCAGCAGGAAGGGGGAGTACCAAGAGACCCAGTACTTC
>many|TRBJ2-2|TRBV7-2|.
CASSLTLGTGELFF
TGTGCCAGCAGCCTTACTCTGGGCACCGGGGAGCTGTTTTTT
>many|TRBJ1-5|TRBV12-3/TRBV12-4|.
CASSLRQGNSNQPQHF
TGTGCCAGCAGTTTAAGGCAGGGGAATAGCAATCAGCCCCAGCATTTT
>.|TRBJ1-5|TRBV6-1|TRBD1
CASSEQGVRPQHF
TGTGCCAGCAGTGAGCAGGGGGTCCGGCCCCAGCATTTT